These T cell receptor beta chains were read from a single sample in a study of regulatory T cells in long-lasting Graves disease. One entry per CDR3 protein results from TCRdb running MiXCR on the multiplex PCR reads. The data hold more than 300,000 distinct CDR3 sequences, with approximately 25% observed a single time. The source was peripheral blood mononuclear cells (PBMCs), collected when the disease was refractory, from a patient treated with antithyroid drugs. All receptors come from a woman aged 40 to 50 with Graves disease. Both conserved end residues are part of each CDR3. The D gene is left open where the match is weak. Not all rows give a size; the values are once, few, many and, for expanded clones, a class.

TRBV24-1	many	-	15	TRBJ2-2	CATSDTDADTGELFF	TGTGCCACCAGTGATACAGACGCCGACACCGGGGAGCTGTTTTTT
TRBV6-1	few	TRBD1	15	TRBJ1-5	CASRGTAGGHQPQHF	TGTGCCAGCCGCGGGACAGCCGGCGGTCATCAGCCCCAGCATTTT
TRBV7-8	-	-	15	TRBJ2-7	CASSLGQGLPYEQYF	TGTGCCAGCAGCTTAGGTCAGGGCTTGCCCTACGAGCAGTACTTC
TRBV7-9	many	TRBD2	14	TRBJ2-7	CASSRLAENYEQYF	TGTGCCAGCAGCAGACTAGCGGAGAACTACGAGCAGTACTTC
TRBV7-9	few	-	13	TRBJ1-4	CASTSGLGEKLFF	TGTGCCAGCACCTCGGGTTTAGGGGAAAAACTGTTTTTT
TRBV27	many	-	13	TRBJ1-1	CASSLTRGTEAFF	TGTGCCAGCAGCTTAACTAGGGGGACTGAAGCTTTCTTT
TRBV28	many	-	13	TRBJ1-1	CASSSPLHTEAFF	TGTGCCAGCAGTTCACCTCTCCACACTGAAGCTTTCTTT
TRBV30	-	TRBD1	16	TRBJ1-3	CAWSVVRGRTGNTIYF	TGTGCCTGGAGTGTAGTCAGGGGGCGAACTGGAAACACCATATATTTT
TRBV30	few	TRBD2	16	TRBJ2-7	CAWSEGLAAATYEQYF	TGTGCCTGGAGTGAAGGACTAGCGGCGGCTACCTACGAGCAGTACTTC
TRBV6-1	many	-	12	TRBJ1-1	CASSHDSGEAFF	TGTGCCAGCAGCCACGACAGTGGTGAAGCTTTCTTT
TRBV5-1	-	TRBD1	14	TRBJ2-2	CASSPGTEAGELFF	TGTGCCAGCAGCCCCGGGACAGAGGCCGGGGAGCTGTTTTTT
TRBV12-3/TRBV12-4	many	-	16	TRBJ2-4	CASSRSGLTAKNIQYF	TGTGCCAGCAGTCGATCGGGACTCACAGCCAAAAACATTCAGTACTTC
TRBV25-1	few	-	14	TRBJ2-2	CASSLVGETGELFF	TGTGCCAGCAGCCTAGTGGGGGAGACCGGGGAGCTGTTTTTT
TRBV11-2	few	-	14	TRBJ2-4	CASSPGVGKNIQYF	TGTGCCAGCAGCCCAGGGGTGGGCAAAAACATTCAGTACTTC
TRBV5-1	-	TRBD2	17	TRBJ2-7	CASSKAGGQLLSYEQYF	TGCGCCAGCAGCAAGGCGGGAGGACAGCTCCTATCCTACGAGCAGTACTTC
TRBV27	many	TRBD2	16	TRBJ2-5	CASSTLAGGEGETQYF	TGTGCCAGCAGTACGCTAGCGGGAGGCGAGGGGGAGACCCAGTACTTC
TRBV28	many	-	12	TRBJ2-7	CASSFDDYEQYF	TGTGCCAGCAGTTTTGACGACTACGAGCAGTACTTC
TRBV6-5	many	-	15	TRBJ1-1	CASSYVELGSTEAFF	TGTGCCAGCAGTTACGTTGAACTAGGGAGCACTGAAGCTTTCTTT
TRBV11-2	many	-	16	TRBJ1-5	CASSLISGDSNQPQHF	TGTGCCAGCAGCTTAATTAGCGGGGATAGCAATCAGCCCCAGCATTTT
TRBV27	few	TRBD1	16	TRBJ2-1	CASSTRQGRPYNEQFF	TGTGCCAGCAGTACCCGACAGGGCCGCCCTTACAATGAGCAGTTCTTC
TRBV11-2	-	-	15	TRBJ1-3	CASSLQAHSGNTIYF	TGTGCCAGCAGCTTACAGGCCCACTCTGGAAACACCATATATTTT
TRBV5-1	-	TRBD2	16	TRBJ2-1	CASSTGTTHSYNEQFF	TGCGCCAGCAGCACCGGGACTACTCACTCCTACAATGAGCAGTTCTTC
TRBV2	many	-	15	TRBJ1-1	CASRDLTASNTEAFF	TGTGCCAGCAGGGACCTGACGGCCTCGAACACTGAAGCTTTCTTT